This passage covers 22 T cell receptor beta chains from one sample sequenced in a study of shared clonotypes between healthy human individuals. Using immunoSEQ multiplex PCR, the repertoire was profiled, and TCRdb retains in-frame clones only, with some absent. Of about 470,000 clones listed, 70% to 80% are singletons. Sequenced sample: PBMCs. The receptors shown here come from a woman in her forties in good health. Some clones in this sample may be carry-over from other donors' samples.

This clone appeared a few times. The chain links TRBV7-9 to TRBJ2-7, with D perhaps matching TRBD2 (5 bases). The length of the CDR3 is 12 residues. V gave up 3 bases and J gave up 5 bases, with 8 bases separating them. Germline V gives CDR1 SEHNR, CDR2 FQNEAQ (reference sequence). The CDR3 is CASSLWRDEQYF. The CDR3 DNA reads as TGTGCCAGCAGCTTGTGGCGGGACGAGCAGTACTTC.

V and J are TRBV7-3 and TRBJ2-3; 9 bases match TRBD1. The germline gives CDR1 SGHTA, CDR2 FQGTGA. The CDR3 is made up of 14 amino acids. After removal of 4 bases from V and 6 bases from J, the junction contained 5 bases not matched to a gene. CDR3 nucleotide sequence: TGTGCCAGCAGCTCCACAGGGGGCGAGGATACGCAGTATTTT. This encodes CASSSTGGEDTQYF.

The chain couples TRBV7-9 to TRBJ1-4; D is undetermined. The CDR3 contains 14 residues. Trimming removed 5 bases from V and 10 bases from J, with 17 bases in between. Germline V gives CDR1 SEHNR, CDR2 FQNEAQ (reference sequence). CDR3 bases: TGTGCCAGCAGCAACGAAGCTCTCGGTGGAAAACTGTTTTTT. This sequence encodes CASSNEALGGKLFF.

CDR3 loop: CASSSGVMSGKLFF. The CDR3 DNA reads as TGTGCCAGCAGCTCCGGGGTAATGTCGGGAAAACTGTTTTTT. The rearrangement links TRBV7-2 to TRBJ1-4; no clear D. Per germline, CDR1 SGHTA and CDR2 FQGNSA. The CDR3 is made up of 14 amino acids. Trimming cost V 4 bases and J 10 bases, with 16 bases left between them. Based on the CDR3 plus reference TRBV7-2 and TRBJ1-4, the full variable domain is GAGVSQSPSNKVTEKGKDVELRCDPISGHTALYWYRQSLGQGLEFLIYFQGNSAPDKSGLPSDRFSAERTGGSVSTLTIQRTQQEDSAVYLCASSSGVMSGKLFFGSGTQLSVL.

This clone was counted a single time. The chain recombines TRBV7-3 with TRBJ1-5; 8 bases are a match to TRBD1. Germline V gene sequence: CDR1 SGHTA, CDR2 FQGTGA. J lost 7 bases, V lost 5 bases, and 4 bases had no gene match. The CDR3 length is 13 residues. CDR3 sequence: CASSRGQGQPQHF. CDR3 DNA: TGTGCCAGCAGCCGTGGACAGGGCCAGCCCCAGCATTTT.

The V call is TRBV6-5, the J call TRBJ2-7; D may be TRBD2 (6 bases). CDR1 is MNHEY, CDR2 SVGAGI, per germline. V lost 7 bases and J lost 2, with 15 bases in between. The CDR3 sequence is 14 residues long. As DNA, the CDR3 is TGTGCCAGCACCCCCGGGGGAAACCCCTACGAGCAGTACTTC. Its protein is CASTPGGNPYEQYF.

The CDR3 loop reads CATSRDLGGGQPQHF. The DNA for the CDR3 is TGTGCCACCAGCAGAGATTTAGGGGGAGGTCAGCCCCAGCATTTT. V and J are TRBV15 and TRBJ1-5; perhaps TRBD1 as D (6 bases). This CDR3 has 15 amino acids. Germline V gene data show CDR1 as LNHNV and CDR2 as YYDKDF (reference sequence). The ends were cut back, 0 bases at V and 6 bases at J, with 12 bases in the middle.

J is TRBJ2-3 and V is TRBV10-1; unclear D gene. CDR1 and CDR2 from the germline V gene are WNHNN and SYGVQD (reference sequence). The V gene lost 4 bases and the J gene lost 4 bases, with 0 bases spanning the gap. There are 10 residues in the CDR3. The CDR3 loop reads CASSADTQYF. The DNA of the CDR3 is TGCGCCAGCAGTGCAGATACGCAGTATTTT.

The chain combines TRBV7-8 with TRBJ2-7; no firm D call. CDR3 length: 12 amino acids. Trimming took 1 base from V and 7 from J, leaving 8 bases between them. Germline lookup yields CDR1 SGHVS and CDR2 FQNEAQ. For the CDR3, the DNA is TGTGCCAGCAGCTTAGGACCACAAGAGCAGTACTTC. This gives the protein CASSLGPQEQYF.

The chain joins TRBV5-6 to TRBJ2-5; D may be TRBD2 (5 bases). The DNA matches TRBJ2-7 better at its end, which makes the J call doubtful. CDR1 and CDR2 (germline): SGHDT, YYEEEE. This CDR3 region has 13 residues. This CDR3 reads CASSSRGYHEQYF. The CDR3 DNA is TGTGCCAGCAGCTCCCGGGGTTACCACGAGCAGTACTTC.

The CDR3 loop reads CASSRGIGKETQYF. In nucleotides, the CDR3 is TGTGCCAGCAGCAGGGGGATAGGCAAAGAGACCCAGTACTTC. The chain has TRBV7-3 and TRBJ2-5; a weak D match, TRBD1 (6 bases). CDR3 size: 14 residues. Germline lookup yields CDR1 SGHTA and CDR2 FQGTGA. V was cut by 5 bases and J by 3 bases, with 13 bases left in between.

The chain couples TRBV9 to TRBJ2-6; maybe TRBD2 (7 bases). The CDR3 sequence is 16 residues long. V was cut by 4 bases and J by 3 bases, with 14 bases left in between. Germline V gene sequence: CDR1 SGDLS, CDR2 YYNGEE. CDR3: CASSPSGGGGANVLTF. CDR3 coding DNA: TGTGCCAGCAGCCCTAGCGGAGGGGGTGGGGCCAACGTCCTGACTTTC.

The chain has TRBV30 and TRBJ2-1, with D tentatively TRBD1 (5 bases). V lost 1 base to trimming and J lost 12 bases, with 16 bases between them. Looked up from germline, CDR1 is GTSNPN and CDR2 is SVGIG (reference sequence). The CDR3 length is 13 residues. CDR3 coding DNA: TGTGCCTGGAGTGAGTTGTGGGGAACAGGGCAGTTCTTC. Amino acid sequence: CAWSELWGTGQFF.

The chain is built from TRBV4-1 and TRBJ2-1; D gene uncertain. Trimming pared 1 base from V and 4 bases from J, leaving 8 bases between. Germline V gives CDR1 MGHRA, CDR2 YSYEKL. This CDR3 has 14 residues. The CDR3 DNA reads as TGCGCCAGCAGCCAAGGGTCAGATTACAATGAGCAGTTCTTC. It encodes CASSQGSDYNEQFF.

This chain uses TRBV28 with TRBJ2-1, with unresolved D. V lost 2 bases and J lost 7, with 3 bases in between. Germline V CDR1 and CDR2: MDHEN, SYDVKM. This CDR3 is 11 amino acids long. CDR3 sequence: CASSLGNEQFF. The CDR3 coding sequence is TGTGCCAGCAGTTTAGGTAATGAGCAGTTCTTC.

This clone has just one count. The chain joins TRBV4-2 to TRBJ2-3, with 11 bases matching TRBD2. This CDR3 spans 15 amino acids. Trimming at V came to 6 bases and at J to 2 bases, leaving 4 bases not matched to a gene. The V gene's germline CDR1 is LGHNA and CDR2 YNFKEQ. CDR3 residues: CASRPLAGATDTQYF. The CDR3 DNA follows: TGTGCCAGCAGGCCACTAGCGGGAGCCACAGATACGCAGTATTTT.

V usage is TRBV2 and J usage is TRBJ2-3; TRBD1 matches 9 bases. CDR3 length equals 16 residues. Germline V gene lookup returns CDR1 SNHLY and CDR2 FYNNEI. The V and J ends lost 3 bases and 4 bases, in that order; junction bases with no gene match: 8. In nucleotides, the CDR3 is TGTGCCAGCAGTGACCCCGCGGACAGGGGCCCAGATACGCAGTATTTT. It translates to CASSDPADRGPDTQYF.

This chain links TRBV23-1 with TRBJ2-5, with D hard to call. Near its end, the DNA agrees better with TRBJ2-7, so the J call may be wrong. TRBV23-1 is recorded as an ORF, its role being uncertain. The CDR3 loop spans 15 amino acids. Written as DNA, the CDR3 is TGCGCCAGCAGTCACATAGACACCCTCTCCTACGAGCAGTACTTC. Protein sequence: CASSHIDTLSYEQYF.

The table lists this clone with a count of one. The V gene is TRBV28, the J gene TRBJ1-2; a weak D match, TRBD1 (5 bases). CDR1 is MDHEN and CDR2 is SYDVKM in the germline V gene. V was cut by 6 bases and J by 9 bases, with 14 bases left in between. The CDR3 loop spans 12 amino acids. CDR3 protein: CASRAGPISYTF. The CDR3 coding sequence is TGTGCCAGCAGGGCAGGGCCTATAAGCTACACCTTC.

This clone is a singleton in its sample. CDR3 region: CASMRQWETQYF. The DNA for the CDR3 is TGTGCCAGCATGCGACAGTGGGAGACCCAGTACTTC. The chain couples TRBV28 to TRBJ2-5, with TRBD1 as a possible D gene (5 bases). CDR1 and CDR2 from the germline V gene are MDHEN and SYDVKM. V shed 7 bases and J shed 5 bases, with 11 bases lying between them. This CDR3 is built from 12 residues.

The chain couples TRBV4-2 to TRBJ2-7; no reliable D call. Germline V CDR1 and CDR2: LGHNA, YNFKEQ. This CDR3 has 13 residues. Trimming removed 0 bases at V and 9 bases at J, with 12 bases between. Here the CDR3 DNA reads TGTGCCAGCAGCCAAGAATTTCGGTTGTGGCAGTACTTC. Protein sequence: CASSQEFRLWQYF.

The chain carries TRBV5-4 and TRBJ2-2; D may be TRBD1 (5 bases). Germline V gene lookup returns CDR1 SGHNT and CDR2 YYREEE (reference sequence). The CDR3 totals 15 residues. The ends were cut back, 5 bases at V and 4 bases at J, with 15 bases in the middle. CDR3 in amino acids: CASSFQGVGTGELFF. The CDR3 region has the DNA TGTGCCAGCAGTTTTCAGGGTGTCGGCACCGGGGAGCTGTTTTTT.